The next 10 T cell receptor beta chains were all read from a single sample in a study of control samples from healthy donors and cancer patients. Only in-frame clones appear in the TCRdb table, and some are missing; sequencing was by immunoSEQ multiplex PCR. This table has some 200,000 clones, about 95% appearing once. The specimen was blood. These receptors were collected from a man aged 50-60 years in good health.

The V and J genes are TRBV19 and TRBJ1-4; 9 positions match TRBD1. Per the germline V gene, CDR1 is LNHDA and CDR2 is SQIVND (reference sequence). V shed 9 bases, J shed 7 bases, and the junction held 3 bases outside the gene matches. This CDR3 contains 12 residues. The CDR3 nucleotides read TGTGCCAGCCGGGACAGGGTTGAAAAACTGTTTTTT. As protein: CASRDRVEKLFF. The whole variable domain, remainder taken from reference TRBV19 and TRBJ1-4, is DGGITQSPKYLFRKEGQNVTLSCEQNLNHDAMYWYRQDPGQGLRLIYYSQIVNDFQKGDIAEGYSVSREKKESFPLTVTSAQKNPTAFYLCASRDRVEKLFFGSGTQLSVL.

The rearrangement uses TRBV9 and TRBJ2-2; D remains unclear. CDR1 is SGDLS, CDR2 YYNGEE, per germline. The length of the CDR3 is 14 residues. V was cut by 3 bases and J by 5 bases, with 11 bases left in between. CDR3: CASSGQATTGELFF. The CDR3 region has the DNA TGTGCCAGCAGCGGGCAGGCAACGACCGGGGAGCTGTTTTTT.

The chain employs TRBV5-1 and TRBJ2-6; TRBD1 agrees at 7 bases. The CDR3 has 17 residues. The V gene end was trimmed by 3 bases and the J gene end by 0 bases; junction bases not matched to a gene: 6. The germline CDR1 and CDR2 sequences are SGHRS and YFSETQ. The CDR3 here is CASSYWDSSSGANVLTF. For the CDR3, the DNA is TGCGCCAGCAGCTACTGGGACAGCTCCTCTGGGGCCAACGTCCTGACTTTC.

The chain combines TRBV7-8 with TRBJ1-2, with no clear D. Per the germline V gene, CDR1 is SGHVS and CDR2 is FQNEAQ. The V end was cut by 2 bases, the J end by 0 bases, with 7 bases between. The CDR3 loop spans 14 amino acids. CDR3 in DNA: TGTGCCAGCAGCTTAACCCAAGCTAACTATGGCTACACCTTC. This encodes CASSLTQANYGYTF.

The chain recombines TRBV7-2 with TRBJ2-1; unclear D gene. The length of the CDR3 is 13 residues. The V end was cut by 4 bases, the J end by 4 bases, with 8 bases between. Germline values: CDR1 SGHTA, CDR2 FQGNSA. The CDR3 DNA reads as TGTGCCAGCAGCTCCTCAGGTTACAATGAGCAGTTCTTC. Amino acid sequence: CASSSSGYNEQFF. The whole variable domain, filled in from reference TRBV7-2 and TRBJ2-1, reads GAGVSQSPSNKVTEKGKDVELRCDPISGHTALYWYRQSLGQGLEFLIYFQGNSAPDKSGLPSDRFSAERTGGSVSTLTIQRTQQEDSAVYLCASSSSGYNEQFFGPGTRLTVL.

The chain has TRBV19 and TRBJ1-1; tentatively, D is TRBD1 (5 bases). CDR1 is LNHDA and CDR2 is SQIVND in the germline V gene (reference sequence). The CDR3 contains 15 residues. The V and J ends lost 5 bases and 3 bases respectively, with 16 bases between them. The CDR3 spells CASSVVQSGHTEAFF. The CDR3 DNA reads TGTGCCAGTAGTGTAGTACAATCGGGACACACTGAAGCTTTCTTT.

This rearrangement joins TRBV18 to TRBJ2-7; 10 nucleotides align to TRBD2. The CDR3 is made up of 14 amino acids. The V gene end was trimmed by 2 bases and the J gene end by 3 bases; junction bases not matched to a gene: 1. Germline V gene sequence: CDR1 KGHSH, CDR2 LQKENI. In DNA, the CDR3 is TGTGCCAGCTCACCAAGCGGGGGGGACTACGAGCAGTACTTC. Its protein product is CASSPSGGDYEQYF.

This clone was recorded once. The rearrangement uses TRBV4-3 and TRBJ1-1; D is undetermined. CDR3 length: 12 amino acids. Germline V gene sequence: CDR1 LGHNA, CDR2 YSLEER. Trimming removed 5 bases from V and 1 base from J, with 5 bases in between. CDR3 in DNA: TGCGCCAGCAGCGAGCGGAACACTGAAGCTTTCTTT. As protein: CASSERNTEAFF.

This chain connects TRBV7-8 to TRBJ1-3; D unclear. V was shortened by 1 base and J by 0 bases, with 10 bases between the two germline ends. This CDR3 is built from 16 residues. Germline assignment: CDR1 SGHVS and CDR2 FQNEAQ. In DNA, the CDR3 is TGTGCCAGCAGCTTAGAACCGGCGTACTCTGGAAACACCATATATTTT. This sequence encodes CASSLEPAYSGNTIYF.

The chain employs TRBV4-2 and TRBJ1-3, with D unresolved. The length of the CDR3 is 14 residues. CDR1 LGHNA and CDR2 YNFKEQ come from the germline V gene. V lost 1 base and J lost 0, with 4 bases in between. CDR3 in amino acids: CASSQAVSGNTIYF. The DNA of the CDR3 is TGTGCCAGCAGCCAAGCAGTCTCTGGAAACACCATATATTTT.